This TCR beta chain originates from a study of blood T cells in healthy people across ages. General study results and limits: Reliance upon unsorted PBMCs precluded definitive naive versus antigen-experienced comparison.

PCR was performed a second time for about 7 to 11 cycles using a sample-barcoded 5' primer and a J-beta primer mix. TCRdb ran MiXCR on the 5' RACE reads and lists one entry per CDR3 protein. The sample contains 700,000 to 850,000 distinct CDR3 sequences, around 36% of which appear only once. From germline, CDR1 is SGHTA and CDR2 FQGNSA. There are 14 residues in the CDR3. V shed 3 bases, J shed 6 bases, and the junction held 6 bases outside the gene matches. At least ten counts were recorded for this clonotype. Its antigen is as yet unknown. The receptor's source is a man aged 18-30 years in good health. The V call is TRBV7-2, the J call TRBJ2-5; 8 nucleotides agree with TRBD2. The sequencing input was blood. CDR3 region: CASSLGREEQTQYF. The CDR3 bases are TGTGCCAGCAGCTTGGGGCGGGAGGAACAGACCCAGTACTTC.